These T cell receptor beta chains were read from a single sample in a study of T-cell memory formation after mild COVID-19. TCRdb re-called the 5' RACE reads through MiXCR, storing one row per CDR3 protein. The table includes around 140,000 distinct CDR3 sequences, 6% to 7% detected once. Specimen: PBMCs or a T cell subset sorted from them (not recorded which). The receptor set was obtained from an adult woman who had mild COVID-19 (a few samples of this study predate the infection). Cell type and time point are not known. CDR3s include the opening cysteine and the closing phenylalanine or tryptophan. The D gene is left open where the match is weak. Size is omitted from some rows. Given values are once, few, many or a class for expanded clones.

J: TRBJ2-3; size: NA; D: TRBD2; V: TRBV19; CDR3: CASSPRLAGLTDTQYF; DNA: TGTGCCAGTAGTCCGCGACTAGCGGGGCTGACAGATACGCAGTATTTT
J: TRBJ1-1; size: few; D: TRBD1; V: TRBV5-1; CDR3: CASSATPQGMGTEAFF; DNA: TGCGCCAGCAGCGCAACACCACAGGGGATGGGGACTGAAGCTTTCTTT
J: TRBJ2-2; size: many; D: NA; V: TRBV20-1; CDR3: CSAPAELVNTGELFF; DNA: TGCAGTGCTCCCGCGGAACTCGTCAACACCGGGGAGCTGTTTTTT
J: TRBJ2-7; size: NA; D: NA; V: TRBV12-3/TRBV12-4; CDR3: CASSQRGSDEQYF; DNA: TGTGCCAGCAGCCAGCGTGGGTCCGACGAGCAGTACTTC
J: TRBJ2-1; size: NA; D: NA; V: TRBV12-3/TRBV12-4; CDR3: CASRFRGTYGYEQFF; DNA: TGTGCCAGCAGATTTCGTGGGACCTACGGCTATGAGCAGTTCTTC
J: TRBJ2-5; size: NA; D: TRBD1; V: TRBV11-2; CDR3: CASSKDRSTQYF; DNA: TGTGCCAGCAGCAAGGACAGGTCGACCCAGTACTTC
J: TRBJ2-5; size: many; D: TRBD1; V: TRBV6-5; CDR3: CASSPSGTGGGTQYF; DNA: TGTGCCAGCAGTCCCTCTGGGACAGGGGGCGGGACCCAGTACTTC
J: TRBJ1-2; size: NA; D: NA; V: TRBV18; CDR3: CASSPDGGGYTF; DNA: TGTGCCAGCTCACCGGACGGGGGTGGCTACACCTTC
J: TRBJ2-6; size: NA; D: NA; V: TRBV30; CDR3: CAWSGRGRYSGANVLTF; DNA: TGTGCCTGGAGTGGGAGGGGACGGTACTCTGGGGCCAACGTCCTGACTTTC
J: TRBJ2-3; size: many; D: TRBD2; V: TRBV7-6; CDR3: CASSSWGLAGTDTQYF; DNA: TGTGCCAGCAGCTCATGGGGCCTAGCGGGCACAGATACGCAGTATTTT
J: TRBJ2-5; size: many; D: TRBD1; V: TRBV6-1; CDR3: CASSAGTGKETQYF; DNA: TGTGCCAGCAGTGCTGGGACAGGGAAAGAGACCCAGTACTTC
J: TRBJ2-3; size: many; D: NA; V: TRBV5-1; CDR3: CASRDFTDTQYF; DNA: TGCGCCAGCAGGGACTTCACAGATACGCAGTATTTT
J: TRBJ1-6; size: many; D: TRBD1; V: TRBV19; CDR3: CASNKDRGRNSPLHF; DNA: TGTGCCAGTAACAAAGACAGGGGGCGTAATTCACCCCTCCACTTT
J: TRBJ1-5; size: many; D: NA; V: TRBV11-2; CDR3: CASSLDRPQPQHF; DNA: TGTGCCAGCAGCCTCGACAGGCCCCAGCCCCAGCATTTT
J: TRBJ2-3; size: NA; D: NA; V: TRBV7-2; CDR3: CASSLDWVGGTDTQYF; DNA: TGTGCCAGCAGCTTAGACTGGGTCGGGGGCACAGATACGCAGTATTTT
J: TRBJ2-3; size: many; D: TRBD1; V: TRBV20-1; CDR3: CSASRDSGTDTQYF; DNA: TGCAGTGCTAGCCGGGACAGCGGCACAGATACGCAGTATTTT
J: TRBJ2-5; size: many; D: TRBD1; V: TRBV7-9; CDR3: CASSSAAGTGKETQYF; DNA: TGTGCCAGCAGCTCAGCCGCCGGGACAGGGAAAGAGACCCAGTACTTC
J: TRBJ1-5; size: many; D: NA; V: TRBV7-8; CDR3: CASSVGLGINQPQHF; DNA: TGTGCCAGCAGCGTCGGTCTGGGGATCAATCAGCCCCAGCATTTT